The clone carrying this TCR beta chain was counted a few times. Its antigen remains unknown. There are 13 residues in the CDR3. Per the germline V gene, CDR1 is DFQATT and CDR2 is SNEGSKA (reference sequence). Deletions cut 8 bases from V and 5 bases from J, with 18 bases between. This specimen belongs to a study of T cell repertoires in cytomegalovirus infection. Study overall: Indications of both CMV infection and matching HLA type were provided by public TCR beta signatures. The study's findings and limits: HLA-C-restricted TCR beta clonotypes specific for CMV led the ex vivo response. Totalled public TCR beta family frequency picked out people who carried CMV plus the relevant HLA.

TCRdb ran MiXCR on the reads and lists one entry per CDR3 protein. The sample contains almost 300,000 distinct CDR3 sequences, about 9.1% of which appear only once. The J gene is TRBJ2-5, the V gene TRBV20-1, with D possibly being TRBD1 or TRBD2 (6 bases each). This sequence originates from a human donor in good health (CMV status not recorded). Some clones in this sample may be carry-over from other donors' samples. Sequences were obtained from PBMCs. The CDR3 nucleotides are TGCAGTTTCCCGAGGGGGGCCGGGGAGACCCAGTACTTC. Translated, it gives CSFPRGAGETQYF.